This is a list of T cell receptor beta chains from one sample in a study of OX40 agonist ivuxolimab in advanced cancers. Measured with immunoSEQ multiplex PCR; TCRdb has only the in-frame clones, and not every one. The table records tens of thousands of clones, about four fifths of them present only once. The sequenced sample was CD4+ or CD8+ T cells sorted from blood, obtained in a trial of the OX40 agonist ivuxolimab. All receptors come from an adult with an advanced solid tumor such as melanoma, head and neck, liver or kidney cancer. Each CDR3 is given with its conserved first and last residue. A D gene is named only where the DNA matches it firmly. Some rows have no size entry. The others give once, few or many, or a class for an expanded clone.

cdr3_nt cdr3_aa v_call d_call clone_size j_call
TGTGCCAGCAGCCTCATCGGGGTCTACACCTTC CASSLIGVYTF TRBV5-4 - - TRBJ1-2
TGTGCCAGCTCACCAACCGCTGCAGATACGCAGTATTTT CASSPTAADTQYF TRBV18 - - TRBJ2-3
TGTGCCAGCAGCTACTGGACAGTAGATACGCAGTATTTT CASSYWTVDTQYF TRBV7-2 - - TRBJ2-3
TGTGCCAGTAGTATTTTCCGGGGACTAGCGGGGGGAAACAATGAGCAGTTCTTC CASSIFRGLAGGNNEQFF TRBV19 TRBD2 - TRBJ2-1
TGTGCCAGTAGTCCTCTCCGGGGCAACACCATATATTTT CASSPLRGNTIYF TRBV19 - - TRBJ1-3
TGTGCCAGCAGTGAAGCCGGACAGTTCTATGGCTACACCTTC CASSEAGQFYGYTF TRBV2 - - TRBJ1-2
TGTGCCAGTAGCCACATGGGGCAGGGGGCTAATCAGCCCCAGCATTTT CASSHMGQGANQPQHF TRBV19 TRBD1 few TRBJ1-5
TGTGCCAGCAGTGACACACAGTACAAGAACACTGAAGCTTTCTTT CASSDTQYKNTEAFF TRBV6-1 - - TRBJ1-1
TGTGCCAGCTCACCACAATTACAGGGTAATTCACCCCTCCACTTT CASSPQLQGNSPLHF TRBV18 - - TRBJ1-6
TGTGCCAGCAGCTTAGGGGGGCCCAAAGGGCATGAGCAGTTCTTC CASSLGGPKGHEQFF TRBV11-3 - - TRBJ2-1
TGTGCCAGCAAAGTGGACAGTTTTGAAAAACTGTTTTTT CASKVDSFEKLFF TRBV2 - - TRBJ1-4
TGTGCCAGCAGCTTTGAGGTTCAACTCTACAATGAGCAGTTCTTC CASSFEVQLYNEQFF TRBV7-2 - once TRBJ2-1
TGTGCCAGCTCAGACGGTCAGCGTTTTAACTATGGCTACACCTTC CASSDGQRFNYGYTF TRBV2 - - TRBJ1-2
TGCGCCAGCAGCCGAGTACAGGGGGAGCAGTTCTTC CASSRVQGEQFF TRBV4-3 TRBD1 - TRBJ2-1
TGCGCCAGCAGCTTGGTATCGGGGCCGGAGACAGATACGCAGTATTTT CASSLVSGPETDTQYF TRBV5-1 - - TRBJ2-3
TGCGCCAGCAGCCCGGGCCAGACAGGGGCAAAAAACATTCAGTACTTC CASSPGQTGAKNIQYF TRBV5-1 TRBD1 - TRBJ2-4
TGCGCCAGCAGCTTGGCCGGGGAGGTTAACACTGAAGCTTTCTTT CASSLAGEVNTEAFF TRBV5-1 - once TRBJ1-1
TGCGCCAGCAGCTTGGACAGCTCGCCGGGAGGCTACACCTTC CASSLDSSPGGYTF TRBV5-1 - - TRBJ1-2
TGTGCCAGCAGCCCCTCGCGGCTAGGGTCTGAGCAGTTCTTC CASSPSRLGSEQFF TRBV7-2 - - TRBJ2-1
TGTGCCAGCAGTTACTCGAAAGGATACGAGCAGTACTTC CASSYSKGYEQYF TRBV6-6 - - TRBJ2-7
TGTGCCACCAGCAGAGGTCAGGATGAAAAACTGTTTTTT CATSRGQDEKLFF TRBV15 - once TRBJ1-4
TGTGCCAGCAGCCATAGACTAGCGGGACTCACAGATACGCAGTATTTT CASSHRLAGLTDTQYF TRBV14 TRBD2 once TRBJ2-3
TGCGCCAGCAGCTTGACCGGGACGGGATCTGGGGCCAACGTCCTGACTTTC CASSLTGTGSGANVLTF TRBV5-1 - - TRBJ2-6
TGTGCCAGCACCGACCAGGGCCTGGATCAGCCCCAGCATTTT CASTDQGLDQPQHF TRBV2 - - TRBJ1-5
TGTGCCAGCAGTGAAGCCCTCACCCAGAGGCATCAGCCCCAGCATTTT CASSEALTQRHQPQHF TRBV6-1 - once TRBJ1-5